This T cell receptor (beta chain) was documented in a study of CD8+ T cells in alopecia areata. Germline V gene data show CDR1 as SQVTM and CDR2 as ANQGSEA. The CDR3 has 12 amino acids. This clone was detected only a few times. Extracted from the samples, RNA was reverse transcribed into cDNA to serve as the sequencing template. The data were produced by immunoSEQ multiplex PCR, yet TCRdb's version contains in-frame clones alone and is incomplete. The data hold 55,000 to 65,000 clones, with 44% observed a single time. The sample taken for sequencing was NKG2D-low CD8+ T cells sorted from blood. This TCR derives from a human donor with alopecia areata. The rearrangement joins TRBV29-1 to TRBJ2-7, with D perhaps TRBD1 (6 bases). In DNA form, the CDR3 reads TGCGGGGCGGCAGGGGTCTCCTACGAGCAGTACTTC. This codes for CGAAGVSYEQYF.